The rows below give T cell receptor beta chains drawn from one sample of a study of CD8 T cells in ankylosing spondylitis. TCRdb called the 5' RACE reads again in MiXCR, with one record for every CDR3 protein. The repertoire holds around 430,000 distinct CDR3 sequences, with 17% as singletons. Sequenced material: blood, either unsorted or a sorted T cell fraction (not recorded which). These receptors all come from a male donor with ankylosing spondylitis. Both conserved end residues are part of each CDR3. The order of the fields is D gene, V gene, clone size, J gene, CDR3 DNA, CDR3 protein. The D gene is left open where the match is weak. Some rows mark clone size as missing; the rest say once, few, many or name a class of expanded clone.

D gene: TRBD1
V gene: TRBV20-1
clone size: few
J gene: TRBJ2-7
CDR3 DNA: TGCAGTGCTAGACAGGGACAGGGGGTAAACGAGCAGTACTTC
CDR3 protein: CSARQGQGVNEQYF

D gene: TRBD2
V gene: TRBV7-2
clone size: NA
J gene: TRBJ2-1
CDR3 DNA: TGTGCCAGCAGCTTAGCCCCTAGCGGGGGGGTTAATGAGCAGTTCTTC
CDR3 protein: CASSLAPSGGVNEQFF

D gene: NA
V gene: TRBV10-3
clone size: few
J gene: TRBJ2-1
CDR3 DNA: TGTGCCATCAGCACTGACTACAATGAGCAGTTCTTC
CDR3 protein: CAISTDYNEQFF

D gene: NA
V gene: TRBV28
clone size: NA
J gene: TRBJ2-3
CDR3 DNA: TGTGCCAGCATTCAAGGGGGATCAGGTTACCTCACAGATACGCAGTATTTT
CDR3 protein: CASIQGGSGYLTDTQYF

D gene: TRBD2
V gene: TRBV4-1
clone size: NA
J gene: TRBJ2-3
CDR3 DNA: TGCGCCAGCAGCCTTAGGCGGGAGGCGGCAGATACGCAGTATTTT
CDR3 protein: CASSLRREAADTQYF

D gene: NA
V gene: TRBV3-1
clone size: NA
J gene: TRBJ2-7
CDR3 DNA: TGTGCCAGCAGCCAAGTCAACGAGCAGTACTTC
CDR3 protein: CASSQVNEQYF

D gene: NA
V gene: TRBV5-1
clone size: few
J gene: TRBJ1-2
CDR3 DNA: TGCGCCAGCAGCCCCCTTCCTCACCAGGGAGCCTATGGCTACACCTTC
CDR3 protein: CASSPLPHQGAYGYTF

D gene: NA
V gene: TRBV30
clone size: few
J gene: TRBJ2-3
CDR3 DNA: TGTGCCTGGACCTCACATAGCACAGATACGCAGTATTTT
CDR3 protein: CAWTSHSTDTQYF

D gene: NA
V gene: TRBV10-3
clone size: many
J gene: TRBJ1-1
CDR3 DNA: TGTGCCCCCATGCGGTTCGACAGGTCTGAGGGCCTGAACACTGAAGCTTTCTTT
CDR3 protein: CAPMRFDRSEGLNTEAFF

D gene: TRBD2
V gene: TRBV28
clone size: NA
J gene: TRBJ2-1
CDR3 DNA: TGTGCCAGCAGTTCCCCGACTAGCGGGTCGATTTACAATGAGCAGTTCTTC
CDR3 protein: CASSSPTSGSIYNEQFF

D gene: TRBD2
V gene: TRBV10-3
clone size: few
J gene: TRBJ2-1
CDR3 DNA: TGTGCCATCAGTAACTTAGCGGGAGCACTAGATCTGCAGTTCTTC
CDR3 protein: CAISNLAGALDLQFF

D gene: NA
V gene: TRBV3-1
clone size: NA
J gene: TRBJ2-1
CDR3 DNA: TGTGCCAGCAGCCAAGAGGGTTTGGCGGGGGCTACCTACAATGAGCAGTTCTTC
CDR3 protein: CASSQEGLAGATYNEQFF

D gene: NA
V gene: TRBV5-1
clone size: NA
J gene: TRBJ2-1
CDR3 DNA: TGCGCCAGCAGCCCTTTAGAGGGGGGACCTCCCTACAATGAGCAGTTCTTC
CDR3 protein: CASSPLEGGPPYNEQFF

D gene: NA
V gene: TRBV3-1
clone size: once
J gene: TRBJ2-5
CDR3 DNA: TGTGCCAGCAGCCAAGATGTTGGAGGGTCCGAGACCCAGTACTTC
CDR3 protein: CASSQDVGGSETQYF

D gene: NA
V gene: TRBV20-1
clone size: NA
J gene: TRBJ2-7
CDR3 DNA: TGCAGTGCTAGAGAGTCTTACGGTACAATCGCCTACGAGCAGTACTTC
CDR3 protein: CSARESYGTIAYEQYF

D gene: TRBD1
V gene: TRBV6-1
clone size: NA
J gene: TRBJ1-2
CDR3 DNA: TGTGCCAGCACCCCTTATACTGGGGGAGGGGGCGGAGGCTATGGCTACACCTTC
CDR3 protein: CASTPYTGGGGGGYGYTF

D gene: NA
V gene: TRBV5-1
clone size: few
J gene: TRBJ2-2
CDR3 DNA: TGCGCCAGCAGCGCGGGGTCGGAAAGGGGGGAGCTGTTTTTT
CDR3 protein: CASSAGSERGELFF

D gene: NA
V gene: TRBV18
clone size: NA
J gene: TRBJ2-1
CDR3 DNA: TGTGCCAGCTCACCCCTGTCTGGGAGCTCCTACAATGAGCAGTTCTTC
CDR3 protein: CASSPLSGSSYNEQFF

D gene: TRBD1
V gene: TRBV7-2
clone size: few
J gene: TRBJ2-1
CDR3 DNA: TGTGCCACCACCCGGGACAGGGTATACAATGAGCAGTTCTTC
CDR3 protein: CATTRDRVYNEQFF

D gene: TRBD1
V gene: TRBV7-8
clone size: NA
J gene: TRBJ1-2
CDR3 DNA: TGTGCCAGCAGCCAAATCGGACAGGGGGTCGACTATGACTACACCTTC
CDR3 protein: CASSQIGQGVDYDYTF

D gene: NA
V gene: TRBV27
clone size: few
J gene: TRBJ2-3
CDR3 DNA: TGTGCCGCCGGACGTTCTAGCACAGATACGCAGTATTTT
CDR3 protein: CAAGRSSTDTQYF

D gene: NA
V gene: TRBV3-1
clone size: NA
J gene: TRBJ2-7
CDR3 DNA: TGTGCCAGCAGCCAAGGGACAAGGGGGAAGGAGCAGTACTTC
CDR3 protein: CASSQGTRGKEQYF

D gene: NA
V gene: TRBV6-5
clone size: NA
J gene: TRBJ1-6
CDR3 DNA: TGTGCCAGCAGTTACTCGATTCGGGGCTGGAATTCACCCCTCCACTTT
CDR3 protein: CASSYSIRGWNSPLHF

D gene: TRBD1
V gene: TRBV28
clone size: few
J gene: TRBJ1-5
CDR3 DNA: TGTGCCAGCAGAACAGGGGGCTTAGGGCAGCCCCAGCATTTT
CDR3 protein: CASRTGGLGQPQHF

D gene: NA
V gene: TRBV14
clone size: few
J gene: TRBJ1-1
CDR3 DNA: TGTGCCAGCAGCCAGGTACCGGGACAGAACACTGAAGCTTTCTTT
CDR3 protein: CASSQVPGQNTEAFF

D gene: TRBD1
V gene: TRBV28
clone size: few
J gene: TRBJ2-7
CDR3 DNA: TGTGCCAGCAGAAGGACAGGGGGCGCAGGGGAGCAGTACTTC
CDR3 protein: CASRRTGGAGEQYF

D gene: NA
V gene: TRBV29-1
clone size: NA
J gene: TRBJ2-7
CDR3 DNA: TGCAGCGTTGGGGGTGCCACAGGGTCCGGCGCCTACGAGCAGTACTTC
CDR3 protein: CSVGGATGSGAYEQYF

D gene: NA
V gene: TRBV7-2
clone size: few
J gene: TRBJ1-6
CDR3 DNA: TGTGCCAGCAGCTCCCGGGCCCCAGGTAGCTCACCCCTCCACTTT
CDR3 protein: CASSSRAPGSSPLHF

D gene: NA
V gene: TRBV11-3
clone size: NA
J gene: TRBJ1-4
CDR3 DNA: TGTGCCAGCAGCTTAGTCAAGGGGTATAAACTGTTTTTT
CDR3 protein: CASSLVKGYKLFF

D gene: NA
V gene: TRBV6-1
clone size: few
J gene: TRBJ1-3
CDR3 DNA: TGTGCCGTCCGGACCCCTGGGCTGAGTGGAAACACCATATATTTT
CDR3 protein: CAVRTPGLSGNTIYF

D gene: NA
V gene: TRBV12-3/TRBV12-4
clone size: many
J gene: TRBJ2-5
CDR3 DNA: TGTGCCAGCAATACAGGGTTGTGGGGAGAGACCCAGTACTTC
CDR3 protein: CASNTGLWGETQYF

D gene: NA
V gene: TRBV29-1
clone size: NA
J gene: TRBJ1-2
CDR3 DNA: TGCAGCGTTGAGTCCAGGGGCGACTATGGCTACACCTTC
CDR3 protein: CSVESRGDYGYTF

D gene: TRBD1
V gene: TRBV4-3
clone size: NA
J gene: TRBJ1-2
CDR3 DNA: TGCGCCAGCAGCCCCATGGGACAGGGCTATGGCTACACCTTC
CDR3 protein: CASSPMGQGYGYTF

D gene: NA
V gene: TRBV5-8
clone size: few
J gene: TRBJ2-1
CDR3 DNA: TGTGCCAGCAGCTTGGAAGGGGCGGTTGACAATGAGCAGTTCTTC
CDR3 protein: CASSLEGAVDNEQFF

D gene: NA
V gene: TRBV2
clone size: few
J gene: TRBJ1-6
CDR3 DNA: TGTGCCAGCAGTGAAGGAACCTGGAAGAGCTCCTATAATTCACCCCTCCACTTT
CDR3 protein: CASSEGTWKSSYNSPLHF

D gene: NA
V gene: TRBV5-6
clone size: few
J gene: TRBJ2-2
CDR3 DNA: TGTGCCAGCAGCTTGCAATCCCGTGCCGGGGAGCTGTTTTTT
CDR3 protein: CASSLQSRAGELFF

D gene: NA
V gene: TRBV14
clone size: few
J gene: TRBJ2-3
CDR3 DNA: TGTGCCAGCAGCCCCTTTGAGCGGACGAGCACAGATACGCAGTATTTT
CDR3 protein: CASSPFERTSTDTQYF

D gene: NA
V gene: TRBV5-1
clone size: NA
J gene: TRBJ2-5
CDR3 DNA: TGCGCCAGCAGCTTGGTTCAGCACCAAGAGACCCAGTACTTC
CDR3 protein: CASSLVQHQETQYF

D gene: NA
V gene: TRBV5-1
clone size: NA
J gene: TRBJ1-5
CDR3 DNA: TGCGCCAGCAGCCCACGCGCGGGTAGCAATCAGCCCCAGCATTTT
CDR3 protein: CASSPRAGSNQPQHF

D gene: NA
V gene: TRBV12-3/TRBV12-4
clone size: many
J gene: TRBJ1-2
CDR3 DNA: TGTGCCAGCAGTTTGGGGCCCCAGTTAGGCTACACCTTC
CDR3 protein: CASSLGPQLGYTF

D gene: NA
V gene: TRBV20-1
clone size: NA
J gene: TRBJ1-4
CDR3 DNA: TGCAGTGCTGGAGATCCCCCGGTCCAAAGTGGGAGGTGTGAAAAACTGTTTTTT
CDR3 protein: CSAGDPPVQSGRCEKLFF

D gene: NA
V gene: TRBV5-1
clone size: NA
J gene: TRBJ2-5
CDR3 DNA: TGCGCCAGCAACCGGGACTCAGAGACCCAGTACTTC
CDR3 protein: CASNRDSETQYF

D gene: NA
V gene: TRBV24-1
clone size: NA
J gene: TRBJ2-3
CDR3 DNA: TGTGCCACCAGCGACCGGGGGAACGCGCCAGATACGCAGTATTTT
CDR3 protein: CATSDRGNAPDTQYF

D gene: NA
V gene: TRBV5-1
clone size: NA
J gene: TRBJ2-5
CDR3 DNA: TGCGCCAGCAGCGCGGTGTACCAAGAGACCCAGTACTTC
CDR3 protein: CASSAVYQETQYF

D gene: NA
V gene: TRBV27
clone size: NA
J gene: TRBJ2-7
CDR3 DNA: TGTGCCAGCAGTTCGCGCGCCCTGAGCTCCTACGAGCAGTACTTC
CDR3 protein: CASSSRALSSYEQYF

D gene: NA
V gene: TRBV10-2
clone size: once
J gene: TRBJ1-1
CDR3 DNA: TGCGCCAGCAGAGACCCCACTATGAACACTGAAGCTTTCTTT
CDR3 protein: CASRDPTMNTEAFF

D gene: NA
V gene: TRBV20-1
clone size: many
J gene: TRBJ1-4
CDR3 DNA: TGCAGTGCTGTTAGATCGGGGAAGGCAACTAATGAAAAACTGTTTTTT
CDR3 protein: CSAVRSGKATNEKLFF

D gene: TRBD1
V gene: TRBV6-1
clone size: NA
J gene: TRBJ2-7
CDR3 DNA: TGTGCCAGCAGCTCCCGGACAGGGAGTCACGAGCAGTACTTC
CDR3 protein: CASSSRTGSHEQYF

D gene: NA
V gene: TRBV3-1
clone size: few
J gene: TRBJ1-1
CDR3 DNA: TGTGCCAGCAGCCAAGATTTCGGGGGGAACACTGAAGCTTTCTTT
CDR3 protein: CASSQDFGGNTEAFF

D gene: NA
V gene: TRBV7-2
clone size: NA
J gene: TRBJ2-3
CDR3 DNA: TGTGCCAGCAGCTTAGTGGCGGCGCCCACTAGCACAGATACGCAGTATTTT
CDR3 protein: CASSLVAAPTSTDTQYF

D gene: NA
V gene: TRBV5-1
clone size: NA
J gene: TRBJ2-7
CDR3 DNA: TGCGCCAGCAGCTTCGACAGTGCGCAATCCTACGAGCAGTACTTC
CDR3 protein: CASSFDSAQSYEQYF

D gene: TRBD2
V gene: TRBV9
clone size: few
J gene: TRBJ2-3
CDR3 DNA: TGTGCCAGCAGCGTAGGCCTTAGCGGGAGGGCCCAAGATACGCAGTATTTT
CDR3 protein: CASSVGLSGRAQDTQYF

D gene: NA
V gene: TRBV7-2
clone size: few
J gene: TRBJ2-2
CDR3 DNA: TGTGCCAGCAGCTTAGTCGTCTCCGGGGAGCTGTTTTTT
CDR3 protein: CASSLVVSGELFF